This T cell receptor beta chain came from a study of CD8 T cells in Susac syndrome. CD8+ and CD4+ T cells from blood underwent TCR beta sequencing, which was carried out in a high-throughput format. TEMRA cells were FACS-enriched and CD8+ and CD4+ T cells negatively isolated. Findings and caveats of the study: The study recognized that the number of individuals in its TCR sequencing and HLA analysis was relatively small.

When the RNA was reverse transcribed, random hexamers were used with an input of about 0.5 to 1 ug. An immunoSEQ multiplex PCR generated amplified TCR beta CDR3 products spanning 54 Vbeta and 13 Jbeta. Each CDR3 protein is one row after TCRdb ran MiXCR on the immunoSEQ multiplex PCR reads. Of some 120,000 distinct CDR3 sequences listed, 92% are singletons. In germline, CDR1 is SGHRS, CDR2 YFSETQ. The V gene end was trimmed by 4 bases and the J gene end by 2 bases; junction bases not matched to a gene: 6. The CDR3 is made up of 15 amino acids. A word on this clonotype: Its antigen is unknown.

This TCR was recovered from a human donor in good health. The chain couples TRBV5-1 to TRBJ1-3; 7 nucleotides agree with TRBD1. Sequencing was done on a sample of CD8+ T cells from PBMCs. This CDR3 is CASSQNRGAGNTIYF. In DNA, the CDR3 is TGCGCCAGCAGCCAAAACAGGGGCGCTGGAAACACCATATATTTT. The complete variable domain, with remaining parts taken from reference TRBV5-1 and TRBJ1-3, reads KAGVTQTPRYLIKTRGQQVTLSCSPISGHRSVSWYQQTPGQGLQFLFEYFSETQRNKGNFPGRFSGRQFSNSRSEMNVSTLELGDSALYLCASSQNRGAGNTIYFGEGSWLTVV.